Listed below are T cell receptor beta chains from one sample, sequenced in a study of early T cells in non-severe SARS-CoV-2 infection. TCRdb recomputed calls from the 5' RACE reads with MiXCR, one row per CDR3 protein. The sample lists tens of thousands of distinct CDR3 sequences; 3% to 4.5% were seen once. Sequencing was done on a sample of whole blood. All receptors derive from an adult who was a healthcare worker with PCR-confirmed SARS-CoV-2 infection or an uninfected control (not recorded which). The CDR3 runs from the conserved cysteine through the conserved F or W. Each record gives: clone size, J gene, D gene, V gene, CDR3 protein, CDR3 DNA. A D gene is named only where the DNA matches it firmly. Not every row has a clone size; where given, it reads once, few, many or a size class.

many | TRBJ2-1 | TRBD2 | TRBV4-2 | CASSQAAPLAGGLNEQFF | TGTGCCAGCAGCCAAGCGGCACCACTAGCGGGAGGGCTGAATGAGCAGTTCTTC
- | TRBJ2-4 | TRBD2 | TRBV6-5 | CASRGLAGGQNIQYF | TGTGCCAGCAGGGGACTAGCGGGAGGCCAAAACATTCAGTACTTC
few | TRBJ2-7 | - | TRBV6-2/TRBV6-3 | CASSSSTGKSSYEQYF | TGTGCCAGCAGTTCCTCGACAGGAAAGAGCTCCTACGAGCAGTACTTC
many | TRBJ2-3 | TRBD2 | TRBV5-4 | CASSLRASGTTDTQYF | TGTGCCAGCAGCTTGCGGGCTAGCGGGACCACAGATACGCAGTATTTT
many | TRBJ1-4 | - | TRBV7-9 | CASSSTDHDEKLFF | TGTGCCAGCAGCTCCACAGACCACGATGAAAAACTGTTTTTT
many | TRBJ2-1 | TRBD2 | TRBV5-1 | CASSLEAGGPHYEQFF | TGCGCCAGCAGCTTGGAGGCGGGAGGGCCCCACTATGAGCAGTTCTTC
few | TRBJ2-1 | - | TRBV20-1 | CSARDLDGISYNEQFF | TGCAGTGCTAGAGATCTAGACGGGATCTCCTACAATGAGCAGTTCTTC
many | TRBJ1-1 | - | TRBV20-1 | CSAQGGYTEAFF | TGCAGTGCCCAGGGAGGGTATACTGAAGCTTTCTTT
- | TRBJ1-2 | TRBD1 | TRBV12-3/TRBV12-4 | CASGGGPRQGYDYGYTF | TGTGCCAGCGGGGGGGGCCCGAGACAGGGATATGACTATGGCTACACCTTC
many | TRBJ2-1 | TRBD1 | TRBV20-1 | CSARRGRGLYNEQFF | TGCAGTGCTCGAAGGGGGCGCGGATTGTACAATGAGCAGTTCTTC
few | TRBJ2-3 | - | TRBV7-2 | CASSFSSGTQYF | TGTGCCAGCAGCTTTAGTTCGGGTACGCAGTATTTT
many | TRBJ1-1 | TRBD1 | TRBV7-9 | CASSLGQGESEAFF | TGTGCCAGCAGCTTAGGACAGGGCGAATCTGAAGCTTTCTTT
few | TRBJ2-5 | - | TRBV24-1 | CATSDLGSQETQYF | TGTGCCACCAGTGATTTGGGCAGCCAAGAGACCCAGTACTTC
many | TRBJ2-7 | - | TRBV5-1 | CASSLDSPSYEQYF | TGCGCCAGCAGCTTGGACAGCCCCTCCTACGAGCAGTACTTC
many | TRBJ2-6 | - | TRBV24-1 | CATSGRGQGANVLTF | TGTGCCACCAGTGGGCGGGGGCAAGGGGCCAACGTCCTGACTTTC
- | TRBJ2-1 | - | TRBV4-1 | CATLVGWSNEQFF | TGCGCCACCTTAGTCGGGTGGTCCAATGAGCAGTTCTTC
many | TRBJ1-6 | TRBD1 | TRBV7-9 | CASSLTSLGQGDYNSPLHF | TGTGCCAGCAGCTTAACGTCATTGGGACAGGGGGACTATAATTCACCCCTCCACTTT
many | TRBJ1-1 | - | TRBV28 | CASSLDSYTEAFF | TGTGCCAGCAGTTTAGACTCTTACACTGAAGCTTTCTTT
many | TRBJ2-3 | TRBD2 | TRBV25-1 | CASSALTSGREKDTQYF | TGTGCCAGCAGCGCCCTGACTAGCGGGAGGGAAAAAGATACGCAGTATTTT
few | TRBJ2-2 | - | TRBV6-1 | CASSGNTGELFF | TGTGCCAGCAGTGGGAACACCGGGGAGCTGTTTTTT
many | TRBJ2-1 | - | TRBV24-1 | CATSTRPYNEQFF | TGTGCCACCAGTACACGGCCGTACAATGAGCAGTTCTTC
many | TRBJ2-1 | TRBD2 | TRBV10-3 | CAISFSGRAGIYNEQFF | TGTGCCATCAGTTTTAGCGGGAGGGCCGGTATTTACAATGAGCAGTTCTTC
many | TRBJ2-3 | TRBD2 | TRBV7-3 | CASSPAGGPGHTQYF | TGTGCCAGCAGCCCAGCGGGAGGGCCCGGCCATACGCAGTATTTT
- | TRBJ2-1 | - | TRBV11-1 | CASSYPLSSEQFF | TGTGCCAGCAGCTACCCCCTGTCGAGTGAGCAGTTCTTC
many | TRBJ2-7 | - | TRBV20-1 | CSASGAQNSYEQYF | TGCAGTGCTAGCGGGGCGCAAAACTCCTACGAGCAGTACTTC
medium-sized | TRBJ2-7 | TRBD1 | TRBV20-1 | CSARDFDRDSYEQYF | TGCAGTGCTAGAGACTTTGACAGGGATTCCTACGAGCAGTACTTC
many | TRBJ2-5 | - | TRBV29-1 | CSVEPTQAPKETQYF | TGCAGCGTTGAGCCGACCCAAGCCCCGAAAGAGACCCAGTACTTC
few | TRBJ2-3 | - | TRBV7-9 | CASSLGGGGTDTQYF | TGTGCCAGCAGCTTAGGAGGGGGTGGCACAGATACGCAGTATTTT
many | TRBJ1-1 | - | TRBV6-5 | CASSSGRGTNTEAFF | TGTGCCAGCAGCTCAGGTCGGGGGACGAACACTGAAGCTTTCTTT
many | TRBJ2-7 | TRBD1 | TRBV7-9 | CASRRQGAYEQYF | TGTGCCAGCAGACGACAGGGAGCCTACGAGCAGTACTTC
few | TRBJ1-1 | - | TRBV29-1 | CSVFLSEGQAFF | TGCAGCGTCTTCCTTAGTGAAGGACAAGCTTTCTTT
many | TRBJ2-1 | - | TRBV7-2 | CASSTRDIRMFF | TGTGCCAGCAGCACCAGGGACATCCGGATGTTCTTC
many | TRBJ1-1 | - | TRBV12-3/TRBV12-4 | CASSMGDPNTEAFF | TGTGCCAGCAGTATGGGGGACCCGAACACTGAAGCTTTCTTT
many | TRBJ2-3 | - | TRBV4-1 | CASSTRAGGTDTQYF | TGCGCCAGCAGCACCCGAGCCGGGGGCACAGATACGCAGTATTTT
many | TRBJ2-1 | - | TRBV4-3 | CASSQRAHRDNEQFF | TGCGCCAGCAGCCAAAGGGCCCACAGGGACAATGAGCAGTTCTTC
medium-sized | TRBJ2-1 | TRBD2 | TRBV11-2 | CASSLGGLAGANEQFF | TGTGCCAGCAGCTTAGGCGGACTAGCGGGAGCCAATGAGCAGTTCTTC
many | TRBJ1-1 | - | TRBV11-3 | CASSATLIGGFTEAFF | TGTGCCAGCAGCGCCACTCTTATCGGAGGATTCACTGAAGCTTTCTTT
many | TRBJ1-3 | TRBD1 | TRBV12-3/TRBV12-4 | CASRRRGGISGNTIYF | TGTGCCAGCAGGAGAAGAGGGGGCATCTCTGGAAACACCATATATTTT
many | TRBJ1-5 | TRBD1 | TRBV7-2 | CASSSYVVRDSNQPQHF | TGTGCCAGCAGCTCCTATGTGGTGCGGGACAGTAATCAGCCCCAGCATTTT
- | TRBJ2-1 | TRBD2 | TRBV29-1 | CSASPGLAGASSYNEQFF | TGCAGCGCTTCGCCAGGGCTAGCGGGAGCGTCCTCCTACAATGAGCAGTTCTTC
many | TRBJ1-1 | - | TRBV29-1 | CSGGGGRTEAFF | TGCAGTGGCGGTGGAGGGAGGACTGAAGCTTTCTTT
many | TRBJ2-2 | TRBD2 | TRBV18 | CASSRLPRTSDPGELFF | TGTGCCAGCTCACGACTTCCTAGGACTAGCGATCCCGGGGAGCTGTTTTTT
many | TRBJ2-6 | - | TRBV18 | CASSRKSSGANVLTF | TGTGCCAGCTCACGGAAGTCGTCTGGGGCCAACGTCCTGACTTTC
many | TRBJ2-5 | - | TRBV12-5 | CASGQSPGKETQYF | TGTGCTAGTGGACAAAGTCCGGGAAAAGAGACCCAGTACTTC
- | TRBJ2-1 | TRBD2 | TRBV5-6 | CASSLGLAGVYEQFF | TGTGCCAGCAGCCTCGGACTAGCGGGAGTCTATGAGCAGTTCTTC
many | TRBJ2-7 | TRBD2 | TRBV28 | CASSPSLTSGTPYEQYF | TGTGCCAGCAGTCCCTCCCTGACTAGCGGAACACCCTACGAGCAGTACTTC
medium-sized | TRBJ1-2 | - | TRBV5-1 | CASSPMDYGYTF | TGCGCCAGCAGCCCCATGGACTATGGCTACACCTTC
many | TRBJ1-5 | - | TRBV7-2 | CASSLMGGSNQPQHF | TGTGCCAGCAGCTTAATGGGGGGGAGCAATCAGCCCCAGCATTTT